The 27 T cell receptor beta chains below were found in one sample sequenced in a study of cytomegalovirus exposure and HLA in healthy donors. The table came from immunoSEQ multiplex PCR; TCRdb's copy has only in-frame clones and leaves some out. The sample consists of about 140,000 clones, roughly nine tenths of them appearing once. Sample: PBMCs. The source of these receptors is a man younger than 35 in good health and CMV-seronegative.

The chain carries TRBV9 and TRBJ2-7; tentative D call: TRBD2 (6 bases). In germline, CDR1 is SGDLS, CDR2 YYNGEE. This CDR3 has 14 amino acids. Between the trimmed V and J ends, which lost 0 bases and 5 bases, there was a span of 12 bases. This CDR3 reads CASSVDPRGDEQYF. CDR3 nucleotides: TGTGCCAGCAGCGTAGATCCTCGCGGGGACGAGCAGTACTTC.

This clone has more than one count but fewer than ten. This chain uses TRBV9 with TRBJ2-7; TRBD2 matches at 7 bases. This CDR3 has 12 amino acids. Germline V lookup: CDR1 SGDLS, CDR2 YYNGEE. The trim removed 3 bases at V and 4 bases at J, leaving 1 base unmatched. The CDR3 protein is CASSGRGYEQYF. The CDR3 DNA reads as TGTGCCAGCAGCGGGCGGGGGTACGAGCAGTACTTC.

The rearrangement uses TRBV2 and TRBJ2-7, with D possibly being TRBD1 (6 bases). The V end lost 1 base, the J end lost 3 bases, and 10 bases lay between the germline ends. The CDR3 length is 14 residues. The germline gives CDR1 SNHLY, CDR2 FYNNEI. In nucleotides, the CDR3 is TGTGCCAGCAGTGAAGACAGGGCACGCTACGAGCAGTACTTC. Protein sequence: CASSEDRARYEQYF.

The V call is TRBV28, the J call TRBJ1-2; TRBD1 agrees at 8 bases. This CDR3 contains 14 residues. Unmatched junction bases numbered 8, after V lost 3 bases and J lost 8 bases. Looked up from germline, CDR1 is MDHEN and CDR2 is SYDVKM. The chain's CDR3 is CASSLDRVGPGYTF. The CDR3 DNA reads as TGTGCCAGCAGTTTGGACAGGGTGGGGCCGGGCTACACCTTC.

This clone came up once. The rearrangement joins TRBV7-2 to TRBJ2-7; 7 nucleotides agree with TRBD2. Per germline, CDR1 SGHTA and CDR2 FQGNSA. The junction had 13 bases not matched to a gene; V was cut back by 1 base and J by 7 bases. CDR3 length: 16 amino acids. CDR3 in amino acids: CASSLVSGRASGEQYF. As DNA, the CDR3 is TGTGCCAGCAGCTTAGTATCTGGGAGGGCTAGCGGAGAGCAGTACTTC.

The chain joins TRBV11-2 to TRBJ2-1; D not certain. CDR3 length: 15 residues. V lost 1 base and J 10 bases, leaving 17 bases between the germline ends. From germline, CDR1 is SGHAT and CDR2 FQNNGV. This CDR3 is CASSLVSSGNGEQFF. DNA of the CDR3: TGTGCCAGCAGCTTAGTCTCGTCTGGAAACGGGGAGCAGTTCTTC.

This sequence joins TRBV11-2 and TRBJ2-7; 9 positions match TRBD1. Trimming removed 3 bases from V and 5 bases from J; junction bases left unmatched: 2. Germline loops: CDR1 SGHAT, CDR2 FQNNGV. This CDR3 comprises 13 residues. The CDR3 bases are TGTGCCAGCAGCTTGGACAGGGGCCACGAGCAGTACTTC. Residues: CASSLDRGHEQYF.

CDR3 region: CASSFGLAAEQYF. The CDR3 DNA follows: TGTGCCAGCAGTTTTGGACTAGCCGCCGAGCAGTACTTC. The chain carries TRBV7-6 and TRBJ2-7; 8 positions agree with TRBD2. V shed 6 bases, J shed 6 bases, and the junction held 7 bases outside the gene matches. This CDR3 has 13 residues. The germline V gene has CDR1 SGHVS and CDR2 FNYEAQ.

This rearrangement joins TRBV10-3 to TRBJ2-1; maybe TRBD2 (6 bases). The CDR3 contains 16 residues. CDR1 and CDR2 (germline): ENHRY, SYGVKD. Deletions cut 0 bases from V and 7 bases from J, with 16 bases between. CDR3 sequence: CAISESWTGELNEQFF. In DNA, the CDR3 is TGTGCCATCAGTGAGTCATGGACGGGAGAGCTTAATGAGCAGTTCTTC.

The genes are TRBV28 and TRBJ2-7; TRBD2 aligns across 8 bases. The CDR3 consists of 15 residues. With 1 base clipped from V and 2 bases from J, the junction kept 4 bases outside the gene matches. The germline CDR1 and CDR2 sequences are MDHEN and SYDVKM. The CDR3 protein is CASSLYAGGPYEQYF. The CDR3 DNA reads TGTGCCAGCAGTTTATACGCGGGAGGTCCCTACGAGCAGTACTTC.

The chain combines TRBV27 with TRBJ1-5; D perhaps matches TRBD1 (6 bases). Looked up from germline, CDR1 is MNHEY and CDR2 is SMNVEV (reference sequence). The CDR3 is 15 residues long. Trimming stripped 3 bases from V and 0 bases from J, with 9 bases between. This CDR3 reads CASSFKGVSNQPQHF. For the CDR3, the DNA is TGTGCCAGCAGTTTTAAGGGGGTTAGCAATCAGCCCCAGCATTTT.

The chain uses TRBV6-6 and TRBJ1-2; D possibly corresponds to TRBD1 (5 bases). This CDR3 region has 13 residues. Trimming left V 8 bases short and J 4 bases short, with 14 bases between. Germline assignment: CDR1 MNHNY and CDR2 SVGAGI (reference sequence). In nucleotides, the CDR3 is TGTGCCAGCGTGGGAGGGACGGGCTATGGCTACACCTTC. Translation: CASVGGTGYGYTF.

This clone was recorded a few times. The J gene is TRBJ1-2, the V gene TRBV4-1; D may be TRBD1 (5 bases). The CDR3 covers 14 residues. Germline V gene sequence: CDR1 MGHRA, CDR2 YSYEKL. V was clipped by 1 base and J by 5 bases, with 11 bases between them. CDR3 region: CASSQGGRPYGYTF. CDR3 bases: TGCGCCAGCAGCCAAGGGGGCAGGCCGTATGGCTACACCTTC.

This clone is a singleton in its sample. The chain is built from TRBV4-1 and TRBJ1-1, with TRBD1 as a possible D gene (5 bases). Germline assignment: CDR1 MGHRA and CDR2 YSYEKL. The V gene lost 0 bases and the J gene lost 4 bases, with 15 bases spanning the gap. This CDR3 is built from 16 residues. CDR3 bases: TGCGCCAGCAGCCAAGATCACAGGTTGGAGTCCACTGAAGCTTTCTTT. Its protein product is CASSQDHRLESTEAFF.

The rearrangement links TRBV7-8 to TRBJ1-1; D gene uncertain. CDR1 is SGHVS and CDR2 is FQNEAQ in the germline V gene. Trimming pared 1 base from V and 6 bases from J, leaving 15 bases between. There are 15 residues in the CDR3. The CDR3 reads CASSLVGGFVAEAFF. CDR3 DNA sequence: TGTGCCAGCAGCTTAGTGGGAGGGTTCGTCGCTGAAGCTTTCTTT.

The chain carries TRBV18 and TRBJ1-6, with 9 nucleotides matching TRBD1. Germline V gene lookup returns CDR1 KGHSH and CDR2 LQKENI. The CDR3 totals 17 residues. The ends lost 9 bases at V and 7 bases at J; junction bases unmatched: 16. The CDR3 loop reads CASSDSPGTGINSPLHF. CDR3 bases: TGTGCCAGTTCTGATTCCCCCGGGACAGGGATAAATTCACCCCTCCACTTT.

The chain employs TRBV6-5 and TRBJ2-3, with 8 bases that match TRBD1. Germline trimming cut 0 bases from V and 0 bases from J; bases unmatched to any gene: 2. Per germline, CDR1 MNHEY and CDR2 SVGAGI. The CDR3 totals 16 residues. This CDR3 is CASSYSQGASTDTQYF. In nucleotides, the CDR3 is TGTGCCAGCAGTTACTCTCAGGGGGCCAGCACAGATACGCAGTATTTT.

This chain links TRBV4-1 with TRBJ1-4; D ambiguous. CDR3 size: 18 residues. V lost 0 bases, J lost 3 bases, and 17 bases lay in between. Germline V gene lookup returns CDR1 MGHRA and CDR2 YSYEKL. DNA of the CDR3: TGCGCCAGCAGCCAAGATGCGGGCACTACGGCGGCTAATGAAAAACTGTTTTTT. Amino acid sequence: CASSQDAGTTAANEKLFF.

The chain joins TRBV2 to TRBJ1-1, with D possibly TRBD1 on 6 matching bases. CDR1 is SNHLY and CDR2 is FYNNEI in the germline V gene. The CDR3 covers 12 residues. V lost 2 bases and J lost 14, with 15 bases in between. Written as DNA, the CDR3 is TGTGCCAGCAGTGAAAGAGGGGGGGAAGAGTTCTTT. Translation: CASSERGGEEFF.

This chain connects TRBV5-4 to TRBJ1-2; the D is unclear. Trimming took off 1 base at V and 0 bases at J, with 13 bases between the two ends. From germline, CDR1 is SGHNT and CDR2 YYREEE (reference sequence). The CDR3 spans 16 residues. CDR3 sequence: CASSLSRGLSNYGYTF. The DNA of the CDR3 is TGTGCCAGCAGCTTGAGTAGAGGGCTTTCTAACTATGGCTACACCTTC.

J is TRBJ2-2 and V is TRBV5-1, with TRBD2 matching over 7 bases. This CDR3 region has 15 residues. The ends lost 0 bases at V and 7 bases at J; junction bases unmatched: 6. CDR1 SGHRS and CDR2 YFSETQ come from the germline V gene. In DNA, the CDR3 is TGCGCCAGCAGCTTGGCCGCGGGGGTACTCGGGGAGCTGTTTTTT. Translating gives CASSLAAGVLGELFF.

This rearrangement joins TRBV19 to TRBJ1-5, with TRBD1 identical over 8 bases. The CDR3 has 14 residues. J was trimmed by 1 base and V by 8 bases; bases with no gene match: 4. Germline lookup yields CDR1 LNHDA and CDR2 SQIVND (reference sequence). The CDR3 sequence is CASDRGGSNQPQHF. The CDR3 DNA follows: TGTGCCAGTGACAGGGGAGGCAGCAATCAGCCCCAGCATTTT.

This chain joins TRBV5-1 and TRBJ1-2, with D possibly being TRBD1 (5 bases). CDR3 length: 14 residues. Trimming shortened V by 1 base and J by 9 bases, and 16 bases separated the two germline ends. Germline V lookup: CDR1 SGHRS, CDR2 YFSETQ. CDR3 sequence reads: CASSLLAGQERYTF. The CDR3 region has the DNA TGCGCCAGCAGCTTGCTCGCAGGGCAAGAACGCTACACCTTC.

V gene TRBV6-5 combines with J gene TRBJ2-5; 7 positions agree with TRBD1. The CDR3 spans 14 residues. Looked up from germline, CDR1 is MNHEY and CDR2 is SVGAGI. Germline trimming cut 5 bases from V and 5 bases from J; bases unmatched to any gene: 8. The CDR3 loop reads CASSVTGEWETQYF. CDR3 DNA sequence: TGTGCCAGCAGTGTTACAGGGGAATGGGAGACCCAGTACTTC.

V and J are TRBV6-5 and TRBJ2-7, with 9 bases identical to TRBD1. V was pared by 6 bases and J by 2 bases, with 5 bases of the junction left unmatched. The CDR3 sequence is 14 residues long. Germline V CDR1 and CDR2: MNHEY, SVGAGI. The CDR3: CASSWGQGTYEQYF. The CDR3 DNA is TGTGCCAGCAGCTGGGGACAGGGCACCTACGAGCAGTACTTC.

CDR3 nucleotide sequence: TGTGCCAGCACCTGGACTAGCGGGGGGAGCACAGATACGCAGTATTTT. The encoded protein is CASTWTSGGSTDTQYF. The rearrangement joins TRBV13 to TRBJ2-3, with 14 bases matching TRBD2. Germline V gene lookup returns CDR1 PRHDT and CDR2 FYEKMQ (reference sequence). Trimming cost V 7 bases and J 0 bases; bases outside gene matches: 3. CDR3 size: 16 residues.

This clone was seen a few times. In DNA, the CDR3 is TGTGCCAGCAGCTATAAGGACAGGGTCACAGATACGCAGTATTTT. It specifies CASSYKDRVTDTQYF. V is TRBV5-8 and J is TRBJ2-3; 8 nucleotides align to TRBD1. CDR1 and CDR2 (germline): SGHTS, YDEGEE. The CDR3 totals 15 residues. The V gene end was trimmed by 3 bases and the J gene end by 2 bases; junction bases not matched to a gene: 5.